These 7 T cell receptor beta chains share one sample of origin, sequenced in a study of T cells in Graves' hyperthyroidism and ophthalmopathy. RNA transcripts were the template for amplifying TCR beta CDR3 regions. The HTBI primer set drove a first-round RT-PCR of the TCR CDR3. MiXCR was run by TCRdb on the multiplex PCR reads, yielding one entry per CDR3 protein. The repertoire holds about 350,000 distinct CDR3 sequences, with approximately 18% as singletons. Sequencing input: blood. These TCRs come from a woman in her thirties or forties with Graves' ophthalmopathy.

Ten or more counts support this clonotype. The chain employs TRBV30 and TRBJ1-2; D gene unclear. The CDR3 runs 13 residues. Trimming took off 0 bases at V and 0 bases at J, with 5 bases between the two ends. Per germline, CDR1 GTSNPN and CDR2 SVGIG (reference sequence). As DNA, the CDR3 is TGTGCCTGGAGTGTTAGCCCTAACTATGGCTACACCTTC. Amino acids: CAWSVSPNYGYTF.

Ten or more counts support this clonotype. The CDR3 is CASSPLDRAGTEAFF. The CDR3 DNA reads as TGTGCCAGCAGTCCATTGGACAGAGCCGGAACTGAAGCTTTCTTT. The chain is built from TRBV27 and TRBJ1-1, with D possibly matching TRBD1 (6 bases). CDR1 and CDR2 from the germline V gene are MNHEY and SMNVEV (reference sequence). V lost 5 bases, J lost 5 bases, and 18 bases lay in between. The CDR3 consists of 15 residues.

The table lists this clonotype with many counts. V is TRBV12-3 or TRBV12-4 and J is TRBJ1-1, with TRBD1 matching over 7 bases. V dropped 3 bases and J dropped 0; count of bases not matched to a gene: 10. The CDR3 contains 17 residues. CDR3 nucleotide sequence: TGTGCCAGCAGTTTCTCAGGGGGATTGGGGATGAACACTGAAGCTTTCTTT. This gives the protein CASSFSGGLGMNTEAFF.

This clonotype was counted ten times or more. The V gene is TRBV11-2, the J gene TRBJ1-5, with D maybe TRBD1 (5 bases). CDR1 is SGHAT and CDR2 is FQNNGV in the germline V gene. Between the trimmed V and J ends, which lost 4 bases and 1 base, there was a span of 17 bases. CDR3 length equals 17 residues. The CDR3 sequence is CASSSRVAGGSNQPQHF. The DNA of the CDR3 is TGTGCCAGCAGCTCAAGGGTGGCCGGGGGAAGCAATCAGCCCCAGCATTTT.

The sample holds many counts of this clonotype. J is TRBJ2-1 and V is TRBV6-5, with 7 bases identical to TRBD2. J was trimmed by 10 bases and V by 4 bases; bases with no gene match: 16. CDR3 size: 16 residues. Germline CDR1 reads MNHEY; CDR2 reads SVGAGI. DNA for the CDR3: TGTGCCAGCAGTTTTTCCACCCCCATGACTAGCAGGGAGCAGTTCTTC. It specifies CASSFSTPMTSREQFF.

This clonotype was observed at least ten times. V is TRBV6-2 or TRBV6-3 and J is TRBJ2-7, with D possibly matching TRBD2 (6 bases). This CDR3 spans 14 amino acids. The germline V and J ends were trimmed by 6 bases and 6 bases, with 18 bases remaining between them. Germline V CDR1 and CDR2: MNHEY, SVGEGT. The CDR3 bases are TGTGCCAGCAGAAAGGACGGGAGTCCCTCCGAGCAGTACTTC. It translates to CASRKDGSPSEQYF.

This clonotype was picked up many times. This chain links TRBV12-3 or TRBV12-4 with TRBJ1-2, with unresolved D. The V gene lost 3 bases and the J gene lost 9 bases, with 8 bases spanning the gap. The CDR3 extends over 11 amino acids. The CDR3 nucleotides are TGTGCCAGCAGTTTTGGCGGGAGCTACACCTTC. Its protein is CASSFGGSYTF.